The 6 T cell receptor beta chains in this list originate from one sample, sequenced in a study of T-cell reconstitution after alpha-beta-depleted transplantation in children. Unique molecular identifiers were used to barcode this TCRbeta library. A single record per CDR3 protein comes from TCRdb applying MiXCR to the PCR reads. The sample consists of about 580,000 distinct CDR3 sequences, more than 20% of them appearing once. This material consisted of PBMCs, mostly from graft donor cells, taken 360 days after TCRalphabeta/CD19-depleted stem cell transplant. The receptors originated from a boy under two years old who had a stem cell transplant for acute myeloid leukemia, so the T cells may come from the graft donor.

This clonotype was seen more than once but under ten times. The chain has TRBV12-3 or TRBV12-4 and TRBJ2-1, with TRBD2 as a possible D gene (6 bases). Trimming took off 6 bases at V and 6 bases at J, with 18 bases between the two ends. The CDR3 loop spans 15 amino acids. The CDR3 DNA follows: TGTGCCAGCAGGACAACCCGTCAGGGAGGCAATGAGCAGTTCTTC. As protein: CASRTTRQGGNEQFF.

The V gene is TRBV20-1, the J gene TRBJ1-3, with a weak D call TRBD1 (6 bases). Trimming left V 5 bases short and J 4 bases short, with 27 bases between. Per the germline V gene, CDR1 is DFQATT and CDR2 is SNEGSKA (reference sequence). This CDR3 comprises 18 residues. The CDR3, as DNA: TGCAGTGCTTCTACCGACAGGTCCCTAGACAACTACGGAAACACCATATATTTT. This codes for CSASTDRSLDNYGNTIYF.

This sequence joins TRBV7-2 and TRBJ2-4; no clear D. Germline CDR1 is SGHTA and CDR2 is FQGNSA. The V gene lost 1 base and the J gene lost 3 bases, with 19 bases spanning the gap. The CDR3 has 18 residues. This CDR3 is CASSLGPYSAVDKNIQYF. DNA for the CDR3: TGTGCCAGCAGCTTAGGGCCGTACTCGGCTGTAGACAAAAACATTCAGTACTTC.

This clonotype was observed many times. This sequence joins TRBV20-1 and TRBJ2-1; 12 bases line up with TRBD2. Germline V gene sequence: CDR1 DFQATT, CDR2 SNEGSKA (reference sequence). V was clipped by 3 bases and J by 8 bases; unmatched bases: 5. This CDR3 has 14 amino acids. CDR3 sequence (DNA): TGCAGTGCTAGGGGGACTAGCGGGTTACATGAGCAGTTCTTC. Its protein is CSARGTSGLHEQFF.

The V gene is TRBV5-1, the J gene TRBJ2-1, with 13 positions matching TRBD2. With V trimmed by 3 bases and J by 7 bases, 10 bases remained unmatched. Germline V gene data show CDR1 as SGHRS and CDR2 as YFSETQ. The CDR3 runs to 17 residues. The CDR3 loop is CASSSLGTSGGANEQFF. The CDR3 DNA is TGCGCCAGCAGCTCCCTGGGAACTAGCGGGGGGGCGAATGAGCAGTTCTTC.

This clonotype occurred many times. The gene calls are TRBV20-1 and TRBJ2-5, with 10 bases that match TRBD2. Looked up from germline, CDR1 is DFQATT and CDR2 is SNEGSKA (reference sequence). This CDR3 spans 17 amino acids. V was pared by 2 bases and J by 2 bases, with 11 bases of the junction left unmatched. CDR3 loop: CSARSRLAGVKQETQYF. The DNA for the CDR3 is TGCAGTGCTAGAAGTAGGCTAGCGGGGGTCAAGCAAGAGACCCAGTACTTC.